This TCR beta chain was captured in a study of regulatory T cells in long-lasting Graves disease. Both iRepertoire HTBI primers and Arm-PCR of CDR3 regions were used to build the TCR beta libraries. MiXCR, run by TCRdb on the multiplex PCR reads, gives a single entry per CDR3 protein. Among fewer than 550,000 distinct CDR3 sequences listed, about 15% were seen once. This clonotype was detected only a few times. Its specificity is not known. Documented time point: newly diagnosed GD, antithyroid drugs for less than 3 months. PBMC-derived RNA was used for the TCR library. Study-wide results and caveats: Sample size, which was small, may have reduced accuracy.

This sample was also put to use in a study of T cells in Graves' hyperthyroidism and ophthalmopathy. That work contributes: Patients with ophthalmopathy were separated from those with stable hyperthyroidism by a 13 V-J model.

The material sequenced was peripheral blood mononuclear cells (PBMCs), taken at new diagnosis, from a patient treated with antithyroid drugs. The clonotype was recovered from a woman between 18 and 30 years old with Graves disease.

CDR3 nucleotides: TGTGCCAGCTCACCATACCCCAGGAGAACAGAAGGGTATGGCTACACCTTC. This codes for CASSPYPRRTEGYGYTF. This chain connects TRBV18 to TRBJ1-2; no clear D. The CDR3 length is 17 residues. Trimming pared 2 bases from V and 5 bases from J, leaving 21 bases between. CDR1 and CDR2 (germline): KGHSH, LQKENI.